These 28 T cell receptor beta chains came from one sample sequenced in a study of T cell changes during pregnancy in multiple sclerosis. The data were produced by immunoSEQ multiplex PCR, yet TCRdb's version contains in-frame clones alone and is incomplete. This repertoire shows approximately 48,000 clones, roughly nine tenths found once; its top ten account for 0.35% to 0.45%. Sequencing was performed on CD4+ T cells from peripheral blood mononuclear cells, taken after pregnancy. These receptors all come from a female donor with multiple sclerosis, enrolled in a pregnancy study.

The chain is built from TRBV5-6 and TRBJ2-7, with D maybe TRBD2 (6 bases). The germline CDR1 and CDR2 sequences are SGHDT and YYEEEE. Trimming pared 0 bases from V and 3 bases from J, leaving 13 bases between. The CDR3 loop spans 15 amino acids. In nucleotides, the CDR3 is TGTGCCAGCAGCTTGGGCGGGATCGACGACTACGAGCAGTACTTC. This sequence encodes CASSLGGIDDYEQYF. Based on the CDR3 plus reference TRBV5-6 and TRBJ2-7, the full variable domain is DAGVTQSPTHLIKTRGQQVTLRCSPKSGHDTVSWYQQALGQGPQFIFQYYEEEERQRGNFPDRFSGHQFPNYSSELNVNALLLGDSALYLCASSLGGIDDYEQYFGPGTRLTVT.

This clone was recorded once. The chain uses TRBV4-2 and TRBJ2-1, with D hard to call. The CDR3 runs 12 residues. V lost 0 bases and J lost 9, with 6 bases in between. Germline CDR1 and CDR2: LGHNA and YNFKEQ. The CDR3 reads CASSQDQFEQFF. The CDR3 DNA is TGTGCCAGCAGCCAAGATCAATTTGAGCAGTTCTTC.

The chain couples TRBV7-6 to TRBJ2-7, with D perhaps matching TRBD2 (6 bases). The V end was cut by 5 bases, the J end by 0 bases, with 17 bases between. This CDR3 is built from 16 residues. CDR1 SGHVS and CDR2 FNYEAQ come from the germline V gene. The CDR3 is CASSPRGTASSYEQYF. CDR3 bases: TGTGCCAGCAGCCCCCGAGGGACTGCTAGCTCCTACGAGCAGTACTTC.

The CDR3 loop is CASSQAPSGKWATGELFF. The CDR3 DNA reads TGCGCCAGCAGCCAAGCCCCTAGCGGGAAGTGGGCCACCGGGGAGCTGTTTTTT. The chain joins TRBV4-1 to TRBJ2-2; 9 bases line up with TRBD2. CDR1 MGHRA and CDR2 YSYEKL come from the germline V gene. The trim removed 1 base at V and 4 bases at J, leaving 10 bases unmatched. The CDR3 runs 18 residues.

The chain links TRBV2 to TRBJ2-3; possible D gene TRBD1, 5 bases. V was trimmed by 8 bases and J by 4 bases, leaving 13 bases between them. The CDR3 has 13 residues. CDR1 and CDR2 (germline): SNHLY, FYNNEI. The CDR3 reads CASATGWADTQYF. The CDR3 nucleotides are TGTGCCAGCGCCACAGGCTGGGCAGATACGCAGTATTTT.

The genes are TRBV28 and TRBJ2-7, with 7 bases matching TRBD2. Germline loops: CDR1 MDHEN, CDR2 SYDVKM. The V and J ends lost 2 bases and 7 bases, in that order; junction bases with no gene match: 8. The CDR3 sequence is 14 residues long. CDR3 loop: CASSLSFGGWEQYF. CDR3 DNA sequence: TGTGCCAGCAGTTTAAGCTTCGGGGGGTGGGAGCAGTACTTC.

The rearrangement uses TRBV18 and TRBJ2-7; weak D call: TRBD1 (6 bases). Germline V gene lookup returns CDR1 KGHSH and CDR2 LQKENI. Trimming removed 3 bases from V and 7 bases from J, with 13 bases in between. The CDR3 extends over 13 amino acids. This chain's CDR3 is CASSPRDKEEQYF. DNA of the CDR3: TGTGCCAGCTCACCCAGGGACAAAGAGGAGCAGTACTTC.

This clone appeared a single time. The DNA of the CDR3 is TGTGCCAGCAGCCCCCGGGTCTCCTACGAGCAGTACTTC. Translated, it gives CASSPRVSYEQYF. The rearrangement links TRBV5-5 to TRBJ2-7, with D uncertain. CDR3 length: 13 residues. Trimming pared 4 bases from V and 0 bases from J, leaving 8 bases between. In germline, CDR1 is SGHKS, CDR2 YYEKEE (reference sequence).

This sequence joins TRBV27 and TRBJ1-2; 9 bases fit TRBD1. V lost 6 bases and J lost 2; bases outside the gene matches: 4. The CDR3 is made up of 14 amino acids. CDR1 is MNHEY, CDR2 SMNVEV, per germline (reference sequence). This CDR3 reads CASRLDRGNYGYTF. CDR3 coding DNA: TGTGCCAGCAGATTAGACAGGGGGAACTATGGCTACACCTTC.

V and J are TRBV28 and TRBJ1-1; D is ambiguous. Germline V lookup: CDR1 MDHEN, CDR2 SYDVKM. This CDR3 has 12 amino acids. Trimming left V 4 bases short and J 11 bases short, with 14 bases between. CDR3 nucleotides: TGTGCCAGCAGTTCTCCTTTCCCTTCGGCTTTCTTT. Translated: CASSSPFPSAFF.

Here the CDR3 reads CASSPGTSDGSETQYF. The CDR3 nucleotides read TGTGCCAGCAGCCCCGGGACTAGCGACGGTAGTGAGACCCAGTACTTC. The gene calls are TRBV9 and TRBJ2-5; 10 nucleotides match TRBD2. Per the germline V gene, CDR1 is SGDLS and CDR2 is YYNGEE. The CDR3 extends over 16 amino acids. After removal of 4 bases from V and 5 bases from J, the junction contained 11 bases not matched to a gene. Supplemented by reference TRBV9 and TRBJ2-5, the full variable domain reads DSGVTQTPKHLITATGQRVTLRCSPRSGDLSVYWYQQSLDQGLQFLIQYYNGEERAKGNILERFSAQQFPDLHSELNLSSLELGDSALYFCASSPGTSDGSETQYFGPGTRLLVL.

This clone appeared a few times. The CDR3 reads CASSHQGAYEQYF. The CDR3 nucleotides are TGCGCCAGCAGCCATCAGGGGGCCTACGAGCAGTACTTC. The rearrangement joins TRBV4-1 to TRBJ2-7; TRBD1 matches at 7 bases. The length of the CDR3 is 13 residues. Germline lookup yields CDR1 MGHRA and CDR2 YSYEKL. Trimming cost V 3 bases and J 2 bases; bases outside gene matches: 1.

The chain has TRBV19 and TRBJ2-1, with TRBD2 matching over 7 bases. Germline CDR1 reads LNHDA; CDR2 reads SQIVND (reference sequence). V lost 6 bases to trimming and J lost 5 bases; unmatched junction nucleotides: 7. This CDR3 has 14 residues. The CDR3 here is CASRMTSPNNEQFF. The CDR3 coding sequence is TGTGCCAGTAGAATGACTAGCCCAAACAATGAGCAGTTCTTC.

The J gene is TRBJ2-7, the V gene TRBV21-1; the listed D gene, TRBD2, was not tested against the DNA. TRBV21-1 is annotated as a pseudogene. The CDR3 sequence is 17 residues long. The CDR3 is CASSRGRGGTERYEQYF. CDR3 nucleotides: TGTGCCAGCAGCAGGGGCCGGGGAGGAACAGAAAGATACGAGCAGTACTTC.

The genes are TRBV5-1 and TRBJ2-2, with a tentative D call TRBD1 (5 bases). Looked up from germline, CDR1 is SGHRS and CDR2 is YFSETQ. This CDR3 has 15 residues. The ends were cut back, 5 bases at V and 0 bases at J, with 11 bases in the middle. The CDR3 sequence is CASRTTVANTGELFF. CDR3 DNA: TGCGCCAGCAGAACGACAGTAGCGAACACCGGGGAGCTGTTTTTT.

The chain recombines TRBV18 with TRBJ2-6; possibly TRBD2 for D (5 bases). V was cut by 1 base and J by 0 bases, with 16 bases left in between. Germline assignment: CDR1 KGHSH and CDR2 LQKENI. The CDR3 covers 19 residues. In DNA form, the CDR3 reads TGTGCCAGCTCACCACTCCCGATGTCGGGGAGCTCTGGGGCCAACGTCCTGACTTTC. The encoded protein is CASSPLPMSGSSGANVLTF.

This clone was counted a single time. The chain links TRBV5-1 to TRBJ2-5, with 9 nucleotides matching TRBD2. This CDR3 contains 19 residues. The V and J ends lost 0 bases and 2 bases, in that order; junction bases with no gene match: 14. Germline loops: CDR1 SGHRS, CDR2 YFSETQ. Written as DNA, the CDR3 is TGCGCCAGCAGCTTGGCCGGGGGTAGCGGGAGAGGGGTACAAGAGACCCAGTACTTC. The encoded protein is CASSLAGGSGRGVQETQYF. Filled out from reference TRBV5-1 and TRBJ2-5, the complete variable domain reads KAGVTQTPRYLIKTRGQQVTLSCSPISGHRSVSWYQQTPGQGLQFLFEYFSETQRNKGNFPGRFSGRQFSNSRSEMNVSTLELGDSALYLCASSLAGGSGRGVQETQYFGPGTRLLVL.

This clone was detected only once. The chain recombines TRBV2 with TRBJ1-2; 8 bases map to TRBD1. From germline, CDR1 is SNHLY and CDR2 FYNNEI. The junction had 3 bases not matched to a gene; V was cut back by 4 bases and J by 2 bases. The CDR3 length is 14 residues. The CDR3 reads CASSGTGRNYGYTF. CDR3 nucleotides: TGTGCCAGCAGTGGGACAGGGAGGAACTATGGCTACACCTTC.

V and J are TRBV29-1 and TRBJ2-2, with D possibly matching TRBD1 (6 bases). V lost 7 bases, J lost 2 bases, and 11 bases lay in between. The germline CDR1 and CDR2 sequences are SQVTM and ANQGSEA. This CDR3 comprises 13 residues. In DNA, the CDR3 is TGCAGCGCTCTACAGGGAAACACCGGGGAGCTGTTTTTT. Protein product: CSALQGNTGELFF.

The chain joins TRBV5-1 to TRBJ2-3; TRBD2 is a possible D gene (6 bases). Germline CDR1 and CDR2: SGHRS and YFSETQ. V lost 4 bases and J 2 bases, leaving 14 bases between the germline ends. This CDR3 has 15 residues. This CDR3 is CASSPPRRDTDTQYF. As DNA, the CDR3 is TGCGCCAGCAGCCCGCCGCGGAGGGACACAGATACGCAGTATTTT.

This sequence joins TRBV7-2 and TRBJ2-4, with 10 bases identical to TRBD2. J gave up 7 bases and V 1 base, and 7 bases lay outside the gene matches. Germline loops: CDR1 SGHTA, CDR2 FQGNSA. This CDR3 has 16 residues. Written as DNA, the CDR3 is TGTGCCAGCAGCTTAGAGGCTAGCGGGAGACGGAACATTCAGTACTTC. Translated, it gives CASSLEASGRRNIQYF.

Here the CDR3 reads CASRDRGRLGNQPQHF. CDR3 DNA: TGTGCCAGCAGGGACAGGGGGCGCCTAGGCAATCAGCCCCAGCATTTT. The chain has TRBV27 and TRBJ1-5, with 11 bases identical to TRBD1. The CDR3 is made up of 16 amino acids. With V trimmed by 6 bases and J by 2 bases, 6 bases remained unmatched. CDR1 is MNHEY and CDR2 is SMNVEV in the germline V gene (reference sequence).

The J gene is TRBJ2-7, the V gene TRBV28, with D perhaps TRBD1 (6 bases). The V end lost 6 bases, the J end lost 0 bases, and 12 bases lay between the germline ends. The germline CDR1 and CDR2 sequences are MDHEN and SYDVKM. This CDR3 has 14 residues. The CDR3 DNA is TGTGCCAGCAGCCGCACAGGGAGCTCCTACGAGCAGTACTTC. Its translation is CASSRTGSSYEQYF.

This chain links TRBV10-3 with TRBJ2-3; maybe TRBD2 (5 bases). V gave up 4 bases and J gave up 1 base, with 24 bases separating them. Looked up from germline, CDR1 is ENHRY and CDR2 is SYGVKD. CDR3 length: 19 residues. CDR3 in amino acids: CAISGGPNLSNRRTDTQYF. CDR3 DNA: TGTGCCATCAGTGGAGGGCCTAACCTGTCTAATCGCCGCACAGATACGCAGTATTTT.

The chain carries TRBV7-6 and TRBJ1-1; D uncertain. Germline CDR1 and CDR2: SGHVS and FNYEAQ. The CDR3 consists of 13 residues. Trimming cost V 5 bases and J 1 base, with 8 bases left between them. CDR3 coding DNA: TGTGCCAGCAGCCTAAATAAGAACACTGAAGCTTTCTTT. Protein: CASSLNKNTEAFF. The complete variable domain, with remaining parts taken from reference TRBV7-6 and TRBJ1-1, reads GAGVSQSPRYKVTKRGQDVALRCDPISGHVSLYWYRQALGQGPEFLTYFNYEAQQDKSGLPNDRFSAERPEGSISTLTIQRTEQRDSAMYRCASSLNKNTEAFFGQGTRLTVV.

The rearrangement links TRBV5-1 to TRBJ2-2; 7 nucleotides align to TRBD1. The CDR3 loop spans 15 amino acids. The germline CDR1 and CDR2 sequences are SGHRS and YFSETQ. V shed 1 base, J shed 7 bases, and the junction held 7 bases outside the gene matches. For the CDR3, the DNA is TGCGCCAGCAGCTTGCGGGGACAGCTCGGCGGGGAGCTGTTTTTT. Amino acids: CASSLRGQLGGELFF.

The V call is TRBV6-1, the J call TRBJ1-4; D not certain. The CDR3 has 12 residues. Germline V gene lookup returns CDR1 MNHNS and CDR2 SASEGT. Trimming took off 6 bases at V and 8 bases at J, with 10 bases between the two ends. CDR3 DNA sequence: TGTGCCAGCAGCTTCTCAGAAGAAAAACTGTTTTTT. Residues: CASSFSEEKLFF.

This sequence joins TRBV6-1 and TRBJ1-6, with D possibly being TRBD1 (6 bases). The CDR3 is 17 residues long. Trimming stripped 3 bases from V and 8 bases from J, with 20 bases between. Germline V CDR1 and CDR2: MNHNS, SASEGT. The CDR3 reads CASSDYVTRDKYSPLHF. In nucleotides, the CDR3 is TGTGCCAGCAGTGATTATGTAACCCGGGACAAATATTCACCCCTCCACTTT.